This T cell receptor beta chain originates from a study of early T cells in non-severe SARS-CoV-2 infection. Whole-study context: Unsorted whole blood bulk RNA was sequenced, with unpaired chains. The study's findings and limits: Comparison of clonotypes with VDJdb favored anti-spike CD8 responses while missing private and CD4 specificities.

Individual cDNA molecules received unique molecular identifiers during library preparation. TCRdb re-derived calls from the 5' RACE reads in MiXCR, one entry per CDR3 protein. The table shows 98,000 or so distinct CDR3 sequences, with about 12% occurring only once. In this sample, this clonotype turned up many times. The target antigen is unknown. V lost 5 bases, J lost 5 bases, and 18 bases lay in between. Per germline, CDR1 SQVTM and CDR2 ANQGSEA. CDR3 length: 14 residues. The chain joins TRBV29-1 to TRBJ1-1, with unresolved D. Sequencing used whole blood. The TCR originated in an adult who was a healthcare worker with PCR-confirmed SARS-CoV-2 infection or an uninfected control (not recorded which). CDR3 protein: CSVQPGRGGTEAFF. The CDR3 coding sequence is TGCAGCGTTCAACCGGGCCGGGGAGGGACTGAAGCTTTCTTT.